Ten or more counts support the clone carrying this T cell receptor (beta chain). Its antigen is unknown. The data were taken from a study of early T cells in non-severe SARS-CoV-2 infection. About the study: Chains were not paired, and sequencing was done on bulk RNA from unsorted whole blood.

General observations from the study: Private and CD4 specificities were missed by VDJdb matching, which favored anti-spike CD8 responses.

Tagging with unique molecular identifiers was applied to individual cDNA molecules. A single record per CDR3 protein comes from TCRdb applying MiXCR to the 5' RACE reads. This sample carries approximately 73,000 distinct CDR3 sequences, roughly 13% of them seen once, and the ten largest clones take about 1%. This CDR3 comprises 14 residues. V lost 3 bases and J 0 bases, leaving 8 bases between the germline ends. Germline CDR1 is SGHNT and CDR2 is YYREEE (reference sequence). Sequenced: whole blood. V usage is TRBV5-4 and J usage is TRBJ2-3; D gene uncertain. The sequence came from an adult who was a healthcare worker with PCR-confirmed SARS-CoV-2 infection or an uninfected control (not recorded which). The CDR3: CASSYDSSTDTQYF. CDR3 DNA: TGTGCCAGCAGCTACGACTCTAGCACAGATACGCAGTATTTT.